The TCR beta chain described here comes from a study of cytomegalovirus exposure and HLA in healthy donors. Study-wide results and caveats: Later, an analysis found that TCR clusters from the first cohort tended to co-occur in the 90 to 150 validation repertoires.

Note on this clone: Its specificity is unknown.

Measured with immunoSEQ multiplex PCR; TCRdb has only the in-frame clones, and not every one. This sample carries about 150,000 clones, approximately 90% of them seen once, and the ten largest clones take under 8%. The CDR3 has 15 amino acids. Trimming removed 1 base at V and 6 bases at J, with 15 bases between. Germline CDR1 reads LNHNV; CDR2 reads YYDKDF (reference sequence). The source of this sequence is a woman aged 25 to 39 in good health and CMV-seropositive. This sequence joins TRBV15 and TRBJ1-1; no firm D call. Sequencing input: PBMCs. This CDR3 reads CATSRGAGEGSEAFF. CDR3 bases: TGTGCCACCAGCAGAGGGGCAGGTGAGGGATCTGAAGCTTTCTTT.